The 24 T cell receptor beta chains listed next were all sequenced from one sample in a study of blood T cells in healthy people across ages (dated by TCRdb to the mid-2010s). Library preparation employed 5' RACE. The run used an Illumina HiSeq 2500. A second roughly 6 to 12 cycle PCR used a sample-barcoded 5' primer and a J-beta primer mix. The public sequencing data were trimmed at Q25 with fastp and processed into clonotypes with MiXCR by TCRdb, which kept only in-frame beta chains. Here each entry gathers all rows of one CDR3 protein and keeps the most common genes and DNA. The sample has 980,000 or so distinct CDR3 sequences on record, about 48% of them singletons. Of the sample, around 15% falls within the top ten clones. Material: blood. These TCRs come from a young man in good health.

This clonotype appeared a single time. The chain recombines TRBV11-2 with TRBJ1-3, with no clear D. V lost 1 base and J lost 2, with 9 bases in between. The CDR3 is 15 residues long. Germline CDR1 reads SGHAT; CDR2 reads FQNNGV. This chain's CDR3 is CASSLGSSAGNTIYF. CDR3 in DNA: TGTGCCAGCAGCTTAGGATCGTCTGCTGGAAACACCATATATTTT.

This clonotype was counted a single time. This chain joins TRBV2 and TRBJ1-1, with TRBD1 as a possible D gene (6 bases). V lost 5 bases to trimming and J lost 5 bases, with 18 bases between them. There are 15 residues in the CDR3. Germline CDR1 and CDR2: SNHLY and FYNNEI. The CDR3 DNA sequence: TGTGCCAGCAGTCGTCCTGGGGGGGGCGCAACTGAAGCTTTCTTT. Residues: CASSRPGGGATEAFF.

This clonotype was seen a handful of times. CDR3 DNA: TGCAGCGCGATACTAGCGGGAGTTGATAATGAGCAGTTCTTC. It codes for CSAILAGVDNEQFF. The gene calls are TRBV29-1 and TRBJ2-1; 11 bases are shared with TRBD2. J was trimmed by 7 bases and V by 7 bases; bases with no gene match: 9. The CDR3 runs 14 residues. In germline, CDR1 is SQVTM, CDR2 ANQGSEA.

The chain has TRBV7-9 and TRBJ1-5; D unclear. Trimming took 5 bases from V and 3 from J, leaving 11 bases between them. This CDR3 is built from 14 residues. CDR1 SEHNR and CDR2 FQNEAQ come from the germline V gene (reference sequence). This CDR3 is CASSAGSSNQPQHF. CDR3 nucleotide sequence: TGTGCCAGCAGCGCGGGGTCTTCCAATCAGCCCCAGCATTTT.

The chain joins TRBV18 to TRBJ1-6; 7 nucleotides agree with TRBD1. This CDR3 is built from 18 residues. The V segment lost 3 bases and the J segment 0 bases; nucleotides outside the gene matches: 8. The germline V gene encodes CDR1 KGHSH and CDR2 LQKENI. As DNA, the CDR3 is TGTGCCAGCTCACCGCAGGGGGGGGCGAGCTCCTATAATTCACCCCTCCACTTT. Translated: CASSPQGGASSYNSPLHF.

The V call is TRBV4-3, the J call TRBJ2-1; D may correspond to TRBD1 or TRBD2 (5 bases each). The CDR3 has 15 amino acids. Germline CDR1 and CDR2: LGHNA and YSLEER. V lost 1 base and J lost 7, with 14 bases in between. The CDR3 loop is CASSQGDGPRNEQFF. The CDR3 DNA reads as TGCGCCAGCAGCCAAGGGGACGGACCCAGGAATGAGCAGTTCTTC.

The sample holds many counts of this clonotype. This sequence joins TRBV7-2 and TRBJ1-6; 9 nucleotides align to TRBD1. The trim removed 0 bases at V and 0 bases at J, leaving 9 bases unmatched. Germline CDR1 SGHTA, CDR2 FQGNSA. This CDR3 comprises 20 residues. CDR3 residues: CASSLAGQGRGSSYNSPLHF. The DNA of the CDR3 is TGTGCCAGCAGCTTAGCGGGACAGGGAAGGGGAAGCTCCTATAATTCACCCCTCCACTTT.

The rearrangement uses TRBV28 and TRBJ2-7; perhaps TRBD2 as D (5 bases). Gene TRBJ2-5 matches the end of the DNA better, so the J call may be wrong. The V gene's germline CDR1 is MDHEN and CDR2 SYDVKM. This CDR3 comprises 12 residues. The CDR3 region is CASSGAAETQYF. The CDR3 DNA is TGTGCCAGCAGTGGAGCGGCGGAGACCCAGTACTTC.

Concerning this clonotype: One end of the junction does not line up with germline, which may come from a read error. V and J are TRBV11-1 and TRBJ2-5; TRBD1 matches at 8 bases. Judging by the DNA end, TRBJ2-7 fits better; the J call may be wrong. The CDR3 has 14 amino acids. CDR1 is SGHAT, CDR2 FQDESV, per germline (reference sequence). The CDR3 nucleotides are TGTGCCGGCAGCCTAGACAGGGGTCACTACGAGCAGTACTTC. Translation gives CAGSLDRGHYEQYF.

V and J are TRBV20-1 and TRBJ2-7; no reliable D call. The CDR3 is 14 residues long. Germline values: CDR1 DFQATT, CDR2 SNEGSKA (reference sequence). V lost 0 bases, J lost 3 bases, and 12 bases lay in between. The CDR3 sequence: CSARDPEYDYEQYF. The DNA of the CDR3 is TGCAGTGCTAGAGATCCAGAATACGACTACGAGCAGTACTTC.

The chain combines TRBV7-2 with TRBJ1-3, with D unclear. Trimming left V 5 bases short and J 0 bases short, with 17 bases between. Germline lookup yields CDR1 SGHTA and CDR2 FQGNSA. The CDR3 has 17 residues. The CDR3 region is CASSPRVVAASGNTIYF. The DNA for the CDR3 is TGTGCCAGCAGCCCTAGGGTGGTAGCAGCCTCTGGAAACACCATATATTTT.

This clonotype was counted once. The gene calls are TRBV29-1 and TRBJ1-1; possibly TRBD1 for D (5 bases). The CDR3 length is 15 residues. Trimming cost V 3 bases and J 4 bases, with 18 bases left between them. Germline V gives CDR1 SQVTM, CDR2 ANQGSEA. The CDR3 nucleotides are TGCAGCGTTGATCCGGGTCGGGGGTGGAGCACTGAAGCTTTCTTT. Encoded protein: CSVDPGRGWSTEAFF.

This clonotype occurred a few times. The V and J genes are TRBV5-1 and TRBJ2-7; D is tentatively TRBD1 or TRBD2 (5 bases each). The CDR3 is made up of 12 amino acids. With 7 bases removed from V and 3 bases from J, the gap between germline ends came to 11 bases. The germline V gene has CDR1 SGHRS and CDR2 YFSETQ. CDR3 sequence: CASGDGNYEQYF. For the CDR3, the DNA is TGCGCCAGCGGGGACGGGAACTACGAGCAGTACTTC. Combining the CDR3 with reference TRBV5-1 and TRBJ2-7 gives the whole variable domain KAGVTQTPRYLIKTRGQQVTLSCSPISGHRSVSWYQQTPGQGLQFLFEYFSETQRNKGNFPGRFSGRQFSNSRSEMNVSTLELGDSALYLCASGDGNYEQYFGPGTRLTVT.

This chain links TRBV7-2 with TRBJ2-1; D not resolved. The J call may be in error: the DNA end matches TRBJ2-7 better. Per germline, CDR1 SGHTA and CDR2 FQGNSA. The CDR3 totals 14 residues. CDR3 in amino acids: CASSLTAGYNEQYF. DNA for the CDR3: TGTGCCAGCAGCTTAACGGCAGGTTACAATGAGCAGTACTTC.

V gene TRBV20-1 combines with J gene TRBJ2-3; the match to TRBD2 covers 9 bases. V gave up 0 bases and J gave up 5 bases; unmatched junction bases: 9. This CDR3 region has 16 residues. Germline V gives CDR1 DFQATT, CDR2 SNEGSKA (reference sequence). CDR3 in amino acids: CSARDPAGGRVDTQYF. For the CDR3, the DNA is TGCAGTGCTAGAGATCCGGCGGGGGGGCGAGTAGATACGCAGTATTTT.

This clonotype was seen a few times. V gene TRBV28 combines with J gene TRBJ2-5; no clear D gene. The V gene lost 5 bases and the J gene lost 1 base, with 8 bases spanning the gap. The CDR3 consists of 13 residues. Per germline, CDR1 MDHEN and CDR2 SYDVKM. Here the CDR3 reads CASSTDFQETQYF. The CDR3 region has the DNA TGTGCCAGCAGTACAGACTTCCAAGAGACCCAGTACTTC.

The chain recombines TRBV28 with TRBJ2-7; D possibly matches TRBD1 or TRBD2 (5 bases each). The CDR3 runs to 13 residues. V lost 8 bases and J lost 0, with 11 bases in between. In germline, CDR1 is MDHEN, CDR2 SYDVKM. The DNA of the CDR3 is TGTGCCAGCTGGGGGACGCCCTCCTACGAGCAGTACTTC. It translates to CASWGTPSYEQYF.

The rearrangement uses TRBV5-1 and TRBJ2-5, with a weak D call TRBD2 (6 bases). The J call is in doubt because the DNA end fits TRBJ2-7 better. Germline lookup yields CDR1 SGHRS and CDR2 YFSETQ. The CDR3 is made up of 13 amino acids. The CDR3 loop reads CASSDDLADEQYF. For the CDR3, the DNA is TGCGCCAGCAGCGACGATTTAGCGGACGAGCAGTACTTC.

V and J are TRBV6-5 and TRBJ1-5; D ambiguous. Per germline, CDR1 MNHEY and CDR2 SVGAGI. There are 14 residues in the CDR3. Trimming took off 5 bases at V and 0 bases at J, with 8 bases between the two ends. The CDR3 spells CASSLHDSNQPQHF. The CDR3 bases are TGTGCCAGCAGTCTACATGATAGCAATCAGCCCCAGCATTTT.

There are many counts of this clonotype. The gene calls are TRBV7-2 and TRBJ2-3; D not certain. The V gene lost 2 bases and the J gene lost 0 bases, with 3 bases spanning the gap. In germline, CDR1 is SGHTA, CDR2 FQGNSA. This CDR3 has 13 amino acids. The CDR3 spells CASSLHSTDTQYF. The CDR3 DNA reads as TGTGCCAGCAGCTTACACAGCACAGATACGCAGTATTTT.

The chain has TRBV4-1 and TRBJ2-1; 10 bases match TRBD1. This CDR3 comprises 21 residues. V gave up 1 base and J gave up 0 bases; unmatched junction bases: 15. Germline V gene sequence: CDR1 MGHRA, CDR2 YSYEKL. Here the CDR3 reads CASSQVRWGQGWASSYNEQFF. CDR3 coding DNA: TGCGCCAGCAGCCAAGTAAGGTGGGGACAGGGGTGGGCGAGCTCCTACAATGAGCAGTTCTTC.

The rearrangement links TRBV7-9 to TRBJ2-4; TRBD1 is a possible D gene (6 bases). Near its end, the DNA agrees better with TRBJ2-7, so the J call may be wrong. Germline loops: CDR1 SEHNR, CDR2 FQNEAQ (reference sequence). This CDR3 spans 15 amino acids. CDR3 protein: CASRPTGHVSSEQYF. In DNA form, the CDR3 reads TGTGCCAGCAGGCCGACAGGCCACGTGTCAAGCGAGCAGTACTTC.

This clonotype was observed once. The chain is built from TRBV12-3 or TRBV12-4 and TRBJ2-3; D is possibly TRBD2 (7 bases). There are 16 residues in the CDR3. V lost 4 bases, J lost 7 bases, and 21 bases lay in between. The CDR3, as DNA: TGTGCCAGCAGTTCCAAAGCCAGAGGGGGGGCAAATACGCAGTATTTT. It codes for CASSSKARGGANTQYF.

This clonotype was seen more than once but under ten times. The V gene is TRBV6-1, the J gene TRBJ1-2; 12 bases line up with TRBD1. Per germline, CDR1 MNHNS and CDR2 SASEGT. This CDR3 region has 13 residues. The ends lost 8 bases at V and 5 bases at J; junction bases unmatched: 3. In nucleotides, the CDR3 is TGTGCCAGCGGGGACAGGGGGCATTATGGCTACACCTTC. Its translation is CASGDRGHYGYTF.